This passage covers 6 T cell receptor beta chains from one sample sequenced in a study of blood T cells in healthy people across ages. For the second PCR, which ran for about 6 to 11 cycles, a sample-barcoded 5' primer and a J-beta primer mix were used. TCRdb recomputed calls from the 5' RACE reads with MiXCR, one row per CDR3 protein. The sample lists more than 500,000 distinct CDR3 sequences; roughly a quarter were seen once. The same data also went into a second study, on T cells of mothers and their children.

Material: blood. The source is a boy aged 2-15 years in good health.

There are a few counts of this clonotype. V and J are TRBV24-1 and TRBJ1-4, with 8 bases lining up with TRBD1. Per germline, CDR1 KGHDR and CDR2 SFDVKD. This CDR3 comprises 13 residues. J was trimmed by 10 bases and V by 3 bases; bases with no gene match: 3. DNA of the CDR3: TGTGCCACCAGTGATCCCGGGACAGGAAAACTGTTTTTT. This sequence encodes CATSDPGTGKLFF.

The DNA for the CDR3 is TGTGCCAGCAGCCCTTCCCCGCAGCGGGAGGACCTAGCCAAAAACATTCAGTACTTC. It translates to CASSPSPQREDLAKNIQYF. The chain employs TRBV7-2 and TRBJ2-4; TRBD2 matches at 9 bases. J lost 0 bases, V lost 5 bases, and 14 bases had no gene match. Germline lookup yields CDR1 SGHTA and CDR2 FQGNSA. The CDR3 consists of 19 residues.

This rearrangement joins TRBV10-2 to TRBJ2-5; 7 bases map to TRBD2. The J call may be mistaken, given a closer DNA end match to TRBJ2-1. This CDR3 region has 15 residues. CDR1 WSHSY and CDR2 SAAADI come from the germline V gene. The chain's CDR3 is CASSQPSGVYNEQFF. In DNA form, the CDR3 reads TGCGCCAGCAGTCAGCCAAGCGGGGTTTACAATGAGCAGTTCTTC.

The V call is TRBV10-2, the J call TRBJ2-7; possibly TRBD1 or TRBD2 for D (6 bases each). Trimming took 3 bases from V and 7 from J, leaving 13 bases between them. CDR3 length: 13 amino acids. Germline V CDR1 and CDR2: WSHSY, SAAADI. CDR3 amino acids: CASSESGAGEQYF. The DNA for the CDR3 is TGCGCCAGCAGTGAATCGGGGGCAGGGGAGCAGTACTTC.

This clonotype was detected a few times. The chain has TRBV4-2 and TRBJ2-2; D call uncertain. Trimming shortened V by 1 base and J by 4 bases, and 13 bases separated the two germline ends. The germline V gene encodes CDR1 LGHNA and CDR2 YNFKEQ. There are 16 residues in the CDR3. CDR3 residues: CASSQVGWGSTGELFF. CDR3 sequence (DNA): TGTGCCAGCAGCCAAGTGGGGTGGGGAAGCACCGGGGAGCTGTTTTTT.

The rearrangement links TRBV15 to TRBJ2-5; TRBD1 agrees at 7 bases. After removal of 0 bases from V and 5 bases from J, the junction contained 12 bases not matched to a gene. This CDR3 has 17 residues. The V gene's germline CDR1 is LNHNV and CDR2 YYDKDF (reference sequence). The CDR3 DNA follows: TGTGCCACCAGCAGAGATCTTTACCGGAACAGGGGCGAGACCCAGTACTTC. Its translation: CATSRDLYRNRGETQYF.